The clone carrying this T cell receptor beta chain was seen a handful of times. This specimen belongs to a study of identical twins. This CDR3 contains 12 residues. The germline CDR1 and CDR2 sequences are KGHSH and LQKENI. The germline V and J ends were trimmed by 1 base and 11 bases, with 9 bases remaining between them. Template switching (which added a universal primer site) was used, and cDNA carried unique molecular identifiers. TCRdb independently ran MiXCR on the 5' RACE reads; one entry per CDR3 protein. The sample lists fewer than 250,000 distinct CDR3 sequences, around 8% occurring once. These data were also reused for a study on yellow fever vaccine responses in identical twins.

The sequence derives from a woman aged 18-29 years in good health. The chain recombines TRBV18 with TRBJ2-1, with D uncertain. The sequenced material came from memory (CD45RO+) T cells sorted from blood. CDR3 in DNA: TGTGCCAGCTCACCACTGCCCGGCAAGCAGTTCTTC. This codes for CASSPLPGKQFF.